This T cell receptor beta chain was recovered during a study of cytomegalovirus exposure and HLA in healthy donors. Study observations and caveats: A later analysis appeared to link common viral pathogens to several of the most significant clusters. Most TCR beta V segments were productive about 87% or about 30% of the time in an earlier analysis. Most TCR sequences were seen very rarely across donors, but some public TCRs occurred in many.

As regards this clone: Its antigen is as yet unknown.

The PCR used 60 Vbeta and 13 Jbeta primers. Study processing details: A later analysis counted approximately 88 million unique TCR beta chains, around 10 million shared. Assay: immunoSEQ multiplex PCR; the TCRdb copy retains only in-frame clones and omits some. Clone size and V and J calls were adopted from that table, with D and trimming inferred from the DNA. The sample consists of around 110,000 clones, around 61% of them appearing once. The CDR3 has 16 residues. Germline V gene lookup returns CDR1 SGHTA and CDR2 FQGTGA. The V end was cut by 3 bases, the J end by 3 bases, with 14 bases between. This receptor was taken from a woman aged 30 to 39 in good health and CMV-seronegative. What was sequenced was PBMCs. The chain employs TRBV7-3 and TRBJ2-2; weak D call: TRBD1 (7 bases). CDR3 nucleotide sequence: TGTGCCAGCAGCTTGGCAGGGGGGCTTGACACCGGGGAGCTGTTTTTT. Amino acid sequence: CASSLAGGLDTGELFF.